Given below is one TCR beta chain in context. Measured with immunoSEQ multiplex PCR; TCRdb has only the in-frame clones, and not every one. This table holds about 140,000 clones, less than 95% found once. The entry originates in a study of cytotoxic CD8 clonotypes in ibrutinib-treated CLL. V was clipped by 3 bases and J by 4 bases, with 16 bases between them. The germline V gene has CDR1 MDHEN and CDR2 SYDVKM. There are 15 residues in the CDR3. The receptor was derived from a human donor with chronic lymphocytic leukemia. V usage is TRBV28 and J usage is TRBJ2-7; D might be TRBD1 or TRBD2, each matching 5 bases. Sequences were derived from PBMCs, sampled after 12 months of ibrutinib treatment. CDR3 coding DNA: TGTGCCAGCAGTTTTGGGCGAGGGGTCCCATACGAGCAGTACTTC. This sequence encodes CASSFGRGVPYEQYF.